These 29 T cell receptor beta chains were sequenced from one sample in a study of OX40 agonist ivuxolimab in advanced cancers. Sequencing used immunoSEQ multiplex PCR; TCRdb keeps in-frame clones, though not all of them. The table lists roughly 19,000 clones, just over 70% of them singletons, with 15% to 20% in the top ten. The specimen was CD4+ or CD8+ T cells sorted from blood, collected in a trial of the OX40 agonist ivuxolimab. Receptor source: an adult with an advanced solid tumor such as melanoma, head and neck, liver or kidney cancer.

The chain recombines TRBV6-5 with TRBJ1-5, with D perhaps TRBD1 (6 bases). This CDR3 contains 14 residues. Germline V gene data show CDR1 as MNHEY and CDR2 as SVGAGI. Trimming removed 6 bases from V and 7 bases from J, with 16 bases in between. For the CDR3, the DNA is TGTGCCAGCAGCATGAGGGGGGTTCGGCAGCCCCAGCATTTT. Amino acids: CASSMRGVRQPQHF.

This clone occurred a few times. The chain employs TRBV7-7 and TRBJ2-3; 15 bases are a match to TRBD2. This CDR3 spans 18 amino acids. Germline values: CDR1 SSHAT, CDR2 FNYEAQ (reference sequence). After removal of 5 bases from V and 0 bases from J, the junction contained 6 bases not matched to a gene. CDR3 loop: CASSPGLAGGPSTDTQYF. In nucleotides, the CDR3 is TGTGCCAGCAGCCCAGGACTAGCGGGAGGGCCTAGCACAGATACGCAGTATTTT.

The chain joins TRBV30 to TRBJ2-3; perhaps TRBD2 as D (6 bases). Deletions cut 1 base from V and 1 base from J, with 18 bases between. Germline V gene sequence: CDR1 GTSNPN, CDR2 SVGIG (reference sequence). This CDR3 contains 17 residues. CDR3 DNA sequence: TGTGCCTGGAGTGAGCGCCGTGGGGGGATCGGCACAGATACGCAGTATTTT. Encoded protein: CAWSERRGGIGTDTQYF.

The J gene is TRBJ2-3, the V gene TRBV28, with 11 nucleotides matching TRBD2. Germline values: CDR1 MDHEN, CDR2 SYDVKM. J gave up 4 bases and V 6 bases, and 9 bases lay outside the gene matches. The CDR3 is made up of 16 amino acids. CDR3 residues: CASSQGLAVVSDTQYF. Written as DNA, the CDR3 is TGTGCCAGCAGCCAGGGACTAGCGGTCGTCTCAGATACGCAGTATTTT.

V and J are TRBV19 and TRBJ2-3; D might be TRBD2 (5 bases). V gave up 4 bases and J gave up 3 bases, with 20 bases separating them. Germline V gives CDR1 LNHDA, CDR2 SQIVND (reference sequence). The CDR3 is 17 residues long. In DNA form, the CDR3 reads TGTGCCAGTAGTACCGGGGATGTGGCCAGCCTTACAGATACGCAGTATTTT. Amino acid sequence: CASSTGDVASLTDTQYF. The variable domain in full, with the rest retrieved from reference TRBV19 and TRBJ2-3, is DGGITQSPKYLFRKEGQNVTLSCEQNLNHDAMYWYRQDPGQGLRLIYYSQIVNDFQKGDIAEGYSVSREKKESFPLTVTSAQKNPTAFYLCASSTGDVASLTDTQYFGPGTRLTVL.

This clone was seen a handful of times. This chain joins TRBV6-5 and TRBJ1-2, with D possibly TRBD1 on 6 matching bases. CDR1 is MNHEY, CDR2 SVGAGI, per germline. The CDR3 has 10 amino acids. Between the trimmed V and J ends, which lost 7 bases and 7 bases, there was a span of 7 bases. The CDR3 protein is CASKGGGYTF. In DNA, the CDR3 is TGTGCCAGCAAGGGGGGTGGCTACACCTTC.

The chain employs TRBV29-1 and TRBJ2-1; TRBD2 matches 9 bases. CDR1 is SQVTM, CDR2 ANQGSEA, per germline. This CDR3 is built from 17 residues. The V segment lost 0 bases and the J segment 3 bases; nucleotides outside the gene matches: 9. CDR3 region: CSVEDVASGKSYNEQFF. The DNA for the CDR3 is TGCAGCGTTGAAGACGTCGCTAGCGGGAAAAGCTACAATGAGCAGTTCTTC.

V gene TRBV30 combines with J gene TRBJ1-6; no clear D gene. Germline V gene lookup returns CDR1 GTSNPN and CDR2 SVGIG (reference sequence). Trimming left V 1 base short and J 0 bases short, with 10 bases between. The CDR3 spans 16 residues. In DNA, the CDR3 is TGTGCCTGGAGTGGGCAGTCCTTCTCCTATAATTCACCCCTCCACTTT. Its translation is CAWSGQSFSYNSPLHF. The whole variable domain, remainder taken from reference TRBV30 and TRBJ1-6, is SQTIHQWPATLVQPVGSPLSLECTVEGTSNPNLYWYRQAAGRGLQLLFYSVGIGQISSEVPQNLSASRPQDRQFILSSKKLLLSDSGFYLCAWSGQSFSYNSPLHFGNGTRLTVT.

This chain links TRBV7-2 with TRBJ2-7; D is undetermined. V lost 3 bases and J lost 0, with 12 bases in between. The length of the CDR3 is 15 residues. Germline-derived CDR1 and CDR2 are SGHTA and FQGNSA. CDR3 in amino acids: CASSLWYGDSYEQYF. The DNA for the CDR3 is TGTGCCAGCAGCTTGTGGTATGGGGACTCCTACGAGCAGTACTTC.

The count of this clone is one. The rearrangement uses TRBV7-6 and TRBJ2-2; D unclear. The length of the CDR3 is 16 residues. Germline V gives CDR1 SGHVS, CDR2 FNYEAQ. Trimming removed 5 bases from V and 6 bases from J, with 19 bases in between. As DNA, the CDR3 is TGTGCCAGCAGCCCGCTCGCAGTTCAAGGGCCCGGGGAGCTGTTTTTT. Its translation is CASSPLAVQGPGELFF. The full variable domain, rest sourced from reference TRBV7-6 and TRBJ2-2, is GAGVSQSPRYKVTKRGQDVALRCDPISGHVSLYWYRQALGQGPEFLTYFNYEAQQDKSGLPNDRFSAERPEGSISTLTIQRTEQRDSAMYRCASSPLAVQGPGELFFGEGSRLTVL.

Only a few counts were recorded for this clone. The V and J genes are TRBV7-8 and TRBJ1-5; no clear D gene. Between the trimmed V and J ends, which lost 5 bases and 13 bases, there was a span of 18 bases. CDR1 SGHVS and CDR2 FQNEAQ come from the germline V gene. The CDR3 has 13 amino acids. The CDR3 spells CASSPSLHRLQHF. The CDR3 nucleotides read TGTGCCAGCAGCCCTTCACTCCATAGGTTGCAGCATTTT.

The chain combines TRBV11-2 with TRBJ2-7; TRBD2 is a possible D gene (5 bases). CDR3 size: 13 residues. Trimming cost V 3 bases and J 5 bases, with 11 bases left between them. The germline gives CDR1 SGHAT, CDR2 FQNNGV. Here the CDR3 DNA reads TGTGCCAGCAGCTTCGGCCCAGCGGACGAGCAGTACTTC. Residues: CASSFGPADEQYF.

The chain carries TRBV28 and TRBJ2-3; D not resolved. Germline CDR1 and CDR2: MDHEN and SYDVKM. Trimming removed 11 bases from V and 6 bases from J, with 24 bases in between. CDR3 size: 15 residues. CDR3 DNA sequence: TGTGCCTTAAAAGGTCTAGGCCGGTTAGGGGATACGCAGTATTTT. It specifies CALKGLGRLGDTQYF. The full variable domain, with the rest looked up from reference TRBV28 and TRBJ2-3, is DVKVTQSSRYLVKRTGEKVFLECVQDMDHENMFWYRQDPGLGLRLIYFSYDVKMKEKGDIPEGYSVSREKKERFSLILESASTNQTSMYLCALKGLGRLGDTQYFGPGTRLTVL.

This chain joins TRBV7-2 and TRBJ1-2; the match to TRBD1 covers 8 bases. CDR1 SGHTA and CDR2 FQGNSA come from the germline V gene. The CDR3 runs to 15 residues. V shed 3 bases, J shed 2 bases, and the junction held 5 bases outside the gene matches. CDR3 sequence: CASSFIAGGNYGYTF. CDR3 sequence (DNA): TGTGCCAGCAGCTTTATTGCAGGGGGCAACTATGGCTACACCTTC.

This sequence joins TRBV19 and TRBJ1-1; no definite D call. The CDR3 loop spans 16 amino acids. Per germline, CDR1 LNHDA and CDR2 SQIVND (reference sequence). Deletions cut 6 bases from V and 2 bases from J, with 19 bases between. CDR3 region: CASSLDDYTYNTEAFF. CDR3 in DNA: TGTGCCAGTAGCCTCGATGACTATACCTACAACACTGAAGCTTTCTTT.

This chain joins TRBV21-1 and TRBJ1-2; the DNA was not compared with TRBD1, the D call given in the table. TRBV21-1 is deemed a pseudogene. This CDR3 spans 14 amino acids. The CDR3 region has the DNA TGTGCCAGCAGCAAACTTGGGGACAGCTATGGCTACACCTTC. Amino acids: CASSKLGDSYGYTF.

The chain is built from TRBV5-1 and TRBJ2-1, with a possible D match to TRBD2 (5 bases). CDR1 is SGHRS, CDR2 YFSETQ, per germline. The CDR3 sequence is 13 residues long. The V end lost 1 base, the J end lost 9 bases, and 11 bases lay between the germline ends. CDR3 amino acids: CASSLKLGSEQFF. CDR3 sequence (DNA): TGCGCCAGCAGCTTGAAACTAGGCTCTGAGCAGTTCTTC.

CDR3 nucleotides: TGTGCCAGCAGCTTGGAAGGGTGGGGCCTTTATTTT. Amino acids: CASSLEGWGLYF. V and J are TRBV5-6 and TRBJ2-3; perhaps TRBD1 as D (5 bases). The CDR3 is made up of 12 amino acids. Between the trimmed V and J ends, which lost 0 bases and 15 bases, there was a span of 14 bases. Germline CDR1 SGHDT, CDR2 YYEEEE.

The CDR3 region is CASSSGGGGGEKLFF. The DNA of the CDR3 is TGTGCCAGCAGCTCAGGCGGAGGGGGGGGCGAAAAACTGTTTTTT. The chain employs TRBV9 and TRBJ1-4; D perhaps matches TRBD1 (6 bases). The V gene lost 4 bases and the J gene lost 8 bases, with 18 bases spanning the gap. The CDR3 extends over 15 amino acids. Germline V gene lookup returns CDR1 SGDLS and CDR2 YYNGEE.

The CDR3 protein is CASSWTSGGTSTDTQYF. The CDR3 nucleotides are TGTGCCAGCAGCTGGACTAGCGGGGGGACTAGCACAGATACGCAGTATTTT. This rearrangement joins TRBV9 to TRBJ2-3; 14 nucleotides match TRBD2. The CDR3 runs 17 residues. The J segment lost 0 bases and the V segment lost 4 bases, leaving 4 bases of the junction unmatched. CDR1 SGDLS and CDR2 YYNGEE come from the germline V gene.

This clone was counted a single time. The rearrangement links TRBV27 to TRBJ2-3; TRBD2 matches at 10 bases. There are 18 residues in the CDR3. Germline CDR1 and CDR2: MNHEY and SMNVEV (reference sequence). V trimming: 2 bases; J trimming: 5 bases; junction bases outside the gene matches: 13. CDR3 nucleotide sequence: TGTGCCAGCAGTTTAGTCGGTCCAGCGGGAGGGCCGGGAGATACGCAGTATTTT. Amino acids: CASSLVGPAGGPGDTQYF.

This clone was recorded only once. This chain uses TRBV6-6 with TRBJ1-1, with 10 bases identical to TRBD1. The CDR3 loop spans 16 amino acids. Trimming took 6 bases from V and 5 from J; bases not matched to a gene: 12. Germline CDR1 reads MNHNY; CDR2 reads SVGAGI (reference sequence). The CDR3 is CASSPGTGEIRTEAFF. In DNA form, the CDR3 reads TGTGCCAGCAGCCCCGGGACAGGGGAAATAAGGACTGAAGCTTTCTTT.

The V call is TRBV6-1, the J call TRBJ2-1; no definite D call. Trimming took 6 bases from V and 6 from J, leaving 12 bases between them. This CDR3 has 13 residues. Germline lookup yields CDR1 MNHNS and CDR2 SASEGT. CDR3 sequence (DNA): TGTGCCAGCAGCTACGGCAGGTCCAATGAGCAGTTCTTC. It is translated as CASSYGRSNEQFF.

Written as DNA, the CDR3 is TGTGCCAGCAGCCGAGGTGGCGAGCAGTACTTC. Its translation: CASSRGGEQYF. V is TRBV4-2 and J is TRBJ2-7; D not resolved. This CDR3 comprises 11 residues. Trimming left V 4 bases short and J 6 bases short, with 7 bases between. The germline V gene has CDR1 LGHNA and CDR2 YNFKEQ.

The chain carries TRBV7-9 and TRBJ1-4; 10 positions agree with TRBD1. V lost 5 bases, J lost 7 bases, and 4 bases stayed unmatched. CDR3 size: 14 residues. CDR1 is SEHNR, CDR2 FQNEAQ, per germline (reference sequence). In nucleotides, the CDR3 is TGTGCCAGCAGCCCGGGACAGGGGACTGAAAAACTGTTTTTT. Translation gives CASSPGQGTEKLFF.

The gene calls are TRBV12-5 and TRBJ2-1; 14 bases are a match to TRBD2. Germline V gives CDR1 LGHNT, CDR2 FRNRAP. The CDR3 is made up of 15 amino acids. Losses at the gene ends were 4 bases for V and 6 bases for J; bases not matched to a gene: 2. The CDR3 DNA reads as TGTGCTAGTGGTTCGGGACTAGCGGGAGTCAATGAGCAGTTCTTC. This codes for CASGSGLAGVNEQFF.

The CDR3 nucleotides are TGTGCCAGCAGTTTTGGGGGAGAGCAGTACTTC. As protein: CASSFGGEQYF. This rearrangement joins TRBV27 to TRBJ2-7; D possibly matches TRBD1 or TRBD2 (5 bases each). Germline CDR1 MNHEY, CDR2 SMNVEV (reference sequence). With 3 bases removed from V and 7 bases from J, the gap between germline ends came to 7 bases. The CDR3 has 11 amino acids.

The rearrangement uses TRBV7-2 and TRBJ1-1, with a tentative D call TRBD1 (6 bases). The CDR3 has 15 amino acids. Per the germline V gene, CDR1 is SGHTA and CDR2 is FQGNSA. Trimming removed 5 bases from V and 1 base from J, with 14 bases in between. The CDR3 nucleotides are TGTGCCAGCAGCCCGGACCTGACAGGGAACACTGAAGCTTTCTTT. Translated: CASSPDLTGNTEAFF.

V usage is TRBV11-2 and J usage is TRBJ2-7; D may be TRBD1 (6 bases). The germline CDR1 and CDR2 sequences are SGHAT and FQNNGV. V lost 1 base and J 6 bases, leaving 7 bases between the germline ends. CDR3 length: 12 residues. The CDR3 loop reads CASSLGGGEQYF. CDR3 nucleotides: TGTGCCAGCAGCTTAGGAGGGGGCGAGCAGTACTTC.